The clone carrying this T cell receptor beta chain was detected a few times. Germline V gives CDR1 KGHDR, CDR2 SFDVKD. The CDR3 contains 16 residues. V lost 1 base and J lost 2; bases outside the gene matches: 4. Source material for PBMCs was 9 to 10 ml fresh peripheral blood. The source of the sample is a study of T cells in Graves' hyperthyroidism and ophthalmopathy. Amplification of TCR beta CDR3 regions was performed using RNA transcripts as template. When the TCR CDR3 underwent first-round RT-PCR, the HTBI primer set was used. TCRdb re-derived calls from the multiplex PCR reads in MiXCR, one entry per CDR3 protein. The sample holds fewer than 800,000 distinct CDR3 sequences, about 15% seen once.

The receptor comes from a young man with Graves' hyperthyroidism. Material for sequencing was blood. The rearrangement links TRBV24-1 to TRBJ2-3; 8 bases align to TRBD1. CDR3 sequence (DNA): TGTGCCACCAGTGATTTACAGGGGGGTGTCACAGATACGCAGTATTTT. It is translated as CATSDLQGGVTDTQYF.